The T cell receptor beta chain described here comes from a study of cytomegalovirus exposure and HLA in healthy donors. V lost 7 bases and J lost 4, with 13 bases in between. This CDR3 spans 13 amino acids. CDR1 is SNHLY and CDR2 is FYNNEI in the germline V gene. PCR employed 60 Vbeta and 13 Jbeta primers. Some clones are missing from TCRdb's copy, which holds only in-frame ones; the method was immunoSEQ multiplex PCR. The sample lists about 170,000 clones, roughly 84% occurring once. The genes are TRBV2 and TRBJ1-1; D ambiguous. What was sequenced was PBMCs. The TCR sequence derives from a male donor in good health and CMV-seronegative. Here the CDR3 reads CASTGTGGTEAFF. CDR3 coding DNA: TGTGCCAGCACCGGAACGGGTGGCACTGAAGCTTTCTTT.